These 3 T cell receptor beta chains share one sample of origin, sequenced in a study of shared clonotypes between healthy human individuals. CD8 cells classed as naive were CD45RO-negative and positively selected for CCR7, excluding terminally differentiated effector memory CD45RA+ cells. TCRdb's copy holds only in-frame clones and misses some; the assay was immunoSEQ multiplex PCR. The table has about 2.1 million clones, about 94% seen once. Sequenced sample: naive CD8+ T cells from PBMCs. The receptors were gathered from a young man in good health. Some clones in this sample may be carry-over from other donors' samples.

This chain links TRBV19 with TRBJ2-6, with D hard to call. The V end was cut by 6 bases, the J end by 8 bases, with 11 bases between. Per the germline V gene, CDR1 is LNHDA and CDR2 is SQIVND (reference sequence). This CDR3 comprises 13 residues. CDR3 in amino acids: CASSPWVPNVLTF. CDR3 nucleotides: TGTGCCAGTAGCCCGTGGGTTCCCAACGTCCTGACTTTC.

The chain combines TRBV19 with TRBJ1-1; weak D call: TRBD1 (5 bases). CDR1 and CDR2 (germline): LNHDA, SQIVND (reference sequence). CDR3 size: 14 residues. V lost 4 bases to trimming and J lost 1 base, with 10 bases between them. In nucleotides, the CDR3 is TGTGCCAGTAGTACCCATACAGGGAACACTGAAGCTTTCTTT. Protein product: CASSTHTGNTEAFF.

The CDR3 loop is CASSFWGLEGTNEQFF. CDR3 nucleotides: TGTGCCAGCAGCTTTTGGGGACTAGAGGGGACCAATGAGCAGTTCTTC. This chain joins TRBV7-6 and TRBJ2-1; 8 bases are a match to TRBD2. The trim removed 3 bases at V and 6 bases at J, leaving 10 bases unmatched. The germline V gene encodes CDR1 SGHVS and CDR2 FNYEAQ. The CDR3 contains 16 residues.